A selection of T cell receptor beta chains follows, all from one sample in a study of cytomegalovirus exposure and HLA in healthy donors. Sequenced by immunoSEQ multiplex PCR; TCRdb stores in-frame clones only, minus some. The repertoire holds over 150,000 clones, under 90% seen once, with just over 4% in the top ten. Sequenced material: PBMCs. The origin of the receptors is a man between 18 and 29 years old in good health and CMV-seropositive. CDR3s include the opening cysteine and the closing phenylalanine or tryptophan. The D gene is left open where the match is weak. The size of a clone is reported for some rows only, either as once, few or many, or as a class for expanded clones.

j_call,clone_size,d_call,v_call,cdr3_nt,cdr3_aa
TRBJ2-3,-,TRBD1,TRBV28,TGTGCCAGCAGTACGCCTAGGAGGGACAGGGGGTTCACAGATACGCAGTATTTT,CASSTPRRDRGFTDTQYF
TRBJ1-1,-,-,TRBV2,TGTGCCGGCCTGAGGTTTGAGGCTGAAGCTTTCTTT,CAGLRFEAEAFF
TRBJ2-1,-,TRBD2,TRBV7-3,TGTGCCAGCAGCCAGATGGGACTAGCGGGTTCCCATGAGCAGTTCTTC,CASSQMGLAGSHEQFF
TRBJ2-7,-,TRBD1,TRBV5-1,TGCGCCAGCACCGACACAGGGGGAGGCGACGAGCAGTACTTC,CASTDTGGGDEQYF
TRBJ1-1,-,TRBD1,TRBV29-1,TGCAGCGTTGAAGACCTCATCGCGGGACAGCTTGAAGCTTTCTTT,CSVEDLIAGQLEAFF
TRBJ2-7,-,TRBD1,TRBV19,TGTGCCAGTAGTCTAACGACAGGGCCTTCCTACGAGCAGTACTTC,CASSLTTGPSYEQYF
TRBJ2-1,-,TRBD2,TRBV29-1,TGCAGCGTTGCAACTAGCGGGGTTTACAATGAGCAGTTCTTC,CSVATSGVYNEQFF
TRBJ2-1,-,-,TRBV19,TGTGCCAGTAGTATTGGAGCGGGTCCTTACAATGAGCAGTTCTTC,CASSIGAGPYNEQFF
TRBJ2-1,-,TRBD1,TRBV27,TGTGCCAGCAGACCGGGACAGGGTCTGGATGAGCAGTTCTTC,CASRPGQGLDEQFF
TRBJ1-2,-,-,TRBV5-4,TGTGCCAGCAGCTTGGCAGGGATCGCTAACTATGGCTACACCTTC,CASSLAGIANYGYTF
TRBJ2-5,-,-,TRBV6-1,TGTGCCAGCAGGGGCACAGAGACCCAGTACTTC,CASRGTETQYF
TRBJ2-1,-,-,TRBV27,TGTGCCAGCAGTTTACAGTCACCCACCTACAATGAGCAGTTCTTC,CASSLQSPTYNEQFF
TRBJ2-6,-,-,TRBV9,TGTGCCAGCAGTTTAGGGGGCTCTGGGGCCAACGTCCTGACTTTC,CASSLGGSGANVLTF
TRBJ2-5,-,-,TRBV7-2,TGTGCCAGCAGCTTAGGGGACTGGCAAGAGACCCAGTACTTC,CASSLGDWQETQYF
TRBJ2-5,-,-,TRBV7-6,TGTGCCAGCAGCTTAGCTTCTACAGGGTGGCAAGAGACCCAGTACTTC,CASSLASTGWQETQYF
TRBJ2-3,-,-,TRBV7-6,TGTGCCAGCAGCTTAACCCTCTCCCAGTTTACAGATACGCAGTATTTT,CASSLTLSQFTDTQYF
TRBJ2-7,-,TRBD1,TRBV5-8,TGTGCCAGCAGCTTGTATGTTGGGGACAGCAAACCCTACGAGCAGTACTTC,CASSLYVGDSKPYEQYF
TRBJ2-7,-,TRBD2,TRBV5-1,TGCGCCAGCAGCTTGGAGGGAGGGGTCCACGAGCAGTACTTC,CASSLEGGVHEQYF
TRBJ1-4,-,TRBD1,TRBV28,TGTGCCAGCAGCAAGACAGGGATTCTTCGCCTGTTTTTT,CASSKTGILRLFF
TRBJ2-7,-,TRBD2,TRBV4-2,TGTGCCAGCAGCCAAGATTGGGCTAGCGGGAGGGACTACGAGCAGTACTTC,CASSQDWASGRDYEQYF
TRBJ2-7,-,TRBD1,TRBV27,TGTGCCAGCAGGACAGGGGGCGTGACCTACGAGCAGTACTTC,CASRTGGVTYEQYF
TRBJ1-2,once,TRBD1,TRBV7-9,TGTGCCAGCAGCTTATCTGTAGGGACAGGGACTTCGCGCGGCTACACCTTC,CASSLSVGTGTSRGYTF
TRBJ2-1,-,TRBD2,TRBV7-2,TGTGCCAGCAGCTCCGGGACTAGCGGCCACAATGAGCAGTTCTTC,CASSSGTSGHNEQFF
TRBJ1-4,-,TRBD1,TRBV7-9,TGTGCCAGCAGCGGACAGGGGGACAATGAAAAACTGTTTTTT,CASSGQGDNEKLFF
TRBJ2-1,-,-,TRBV7-6,TGTGCCAGCAGCGTACAACAGGGATACTCCTACAATGAGCAGTTCTTC,CASSVQQGYSYNEQFF
TRBJ2-1,-,TRBD2,TRBV27,TGTGCCAGCAGTTTATCGCCCTTCGGCAGCGGGAGACCCTACAATGAGCAGTTCTTC,CASSLSPFGSGRPYNEQFF
TRBJ2-3,-,-,TRBV5-1,TGCGCCAGCAGCTCCCCCTCCACAGATACGCAGTATTTT,CASSSPSTDTQYF
TRBJ2-5,-,TRBD2,TRBV27,TGTGCCAGCAGTTCCCCGACTAGCGGGACAGAGACCCAGTACTTC,CASSSPTSGTETQYF
TRBJ1-5,-,TRBD1,TRBV19,TGTGCCAGTAGTCGGGACAGGGGGCGAGGACAGCCCCAGCATTTT,CASSRDRGRGQPQHF
TRBJ1-5,-,-,TRBV2,TGTGCCAGCAGCCCCGAGAATCAGCCCCAGCATTTT,CASSPENQPQHF
TRBJ2-2,-,-,TRBV19,TGTGCCAGTAGTATAGAAAGGGGCGCGCCCGGGGAGCTGTTTTTT,CASSIERGAPGELFF
TRBJ2-1,once,-,TRBV18,TGTGCCAGCTCACCGAGTGAGCAGTTCTTC,CASSPSEQFF
TRBJ1-4,-,-,TRBV5-4,TGTGCCAGCAGCACTGGGGGCGGGAATGAAAAACTGTTTTTT,CASSTGGGNEKLFF
TRBJ2-3,-,TRBD2,TRBV23-1,TGCGCCAGCAGTCAATCAGATCCCGGGACTAGCGGGATTATAAGCACAGATACGCAGTATTTT,CASSQSDPGTSGIISTDTQYF
TRBJ1-2,-,TRBD1,TRBV28,TGTGCCAGCAGTTTAGGGGGGGACAGGGGAATCTATGGCTACACCTTC,CASSLGGDRGIYGYTF
TRBJ2-3,-,TRBD2,TRBV10-3,TGTGCCATCAAAGGGCGGGAGGGAGCAGATACGCAGTATTTT,CAIKGREGADTQYF
TRBJ1-5,-,TRBD1,TRBV6-1,TGTGCCAGCAGTGAAGGTCCCGCAGGGGGTCGGCCCCAGCATTTT,CASSEGPAGGRPQHF
TRBJ1-1,-,-,TRBV30,TGTGCCTGGAGTCGGAGGGATACTTCAAGGGTTGAAGCTTTCTTT,CAWSRRDTSRVEAFF
TRBJ2-1,-,TRBD1,TRBV28,TGTGCCAGCAGTCCGGGACAGGTGGGGTACAATGAGCAGTTCTTC,CASSPGQVGYNEQFF
TRBJ2-1,once,TRBD2,TRBV6-5,TGTGCCAGCAGTTACATGACTAGCGGGGGGACTAGGGAGCAGTTCTTC,CASSYMTSGGTREQFF
TRBJ1-1,-,-,TRBV19,TGTGCCAGTAGTACCCCGGGTGGAAGGGAAGCTTTCTTT,CASSTPGGREAFF
TRBJ2-4,-,-,TRBV6-1,TGTGCCAGTCCTCCACCGGGGGTAGCCAAAAACATTCAGTACTTC,CASPPPGVAKNIQYF
TRBJ1-5,-,-,TRBV6-1,TGTGCCAGCAGTGGACAACAGGGCCAGCCCCAGCATTTT,CASSGQQGQPQHF
TRBJ2-2,-,TRBD2,TRBV10-3,TGTGCCATCAGTGGGACTAGCCCCGGGGAGCTGTTTTTT,CAISGTSPGELFF
TRBJ2-7,-,TRBD2,TRBV2,TGTGCCAGCAGTGAAGCGTTTACTCGACTAGCGGGAAGCTACGAGCAGTACTTC,CASSEAFTRLAGSYEQYF
TRBJ2-2,-,-,TRBV30,TGTGCCTGGGGGGCCGGTTTGCTGTTTTTT,CAWGAGLLFF
TRBJ2-7,-,-,TRBV4-1,TGCGCCAGCAGCCAAGAATTCGCAGGGGAAAGCTACGAGCAGTACTTC,CASSQEFAGESYEQYF
TRBJ2-3,-,TRBD2,TRBV29-1,TGCAGCGTTGAACTCCGGACTAGCAGAGGGGATACGCAGTATTTT,CSVELRTSRGDTQYF
TRBJ2-3,-,-,TRBV9,TGTGCCAGCAGCGTAGTTCCTAGGAACACAGATACGCAGTATTTT,CASSVVPRNTDTQYF
TRBJ2-1,-,TRBD2,TRBV30,TGTGCCTGGAGTGTACCCCCCTGGGGCGGGAGTGGTAATGAGCAGTTCTTC,CAWSVPPWGGSGNEQFF
TRBJ1-4,-,-,TRBV27,TGTGCCAGCAGAGACAGGTTAGGCGAAAAACTGTTTTTT,CASRDRLGEKLFF
TRBJ2-1,-,-,TRBV5-1,TGCGCCAGCAGCCCAGGAGGAGCGATGAGCTCCTACAATGAGCAGTTCTTC,CASSPGGAMSSYNEQFF
TRBJ2-3,-,TRBD2,TRBV27,TGTGCCAGCAGTCCGTCGACTAGCGGGAGGCGGGTAACGCAGTATTTT,CASSPSTSGRRVTQYF
TRBJ1-3,-,-,TRBV2,TGTGCCAGCAGTACAAAGACAGCGGGCTCTGGAAACACCATATATTTT,CASSTKTAGSGNTIYF
TRBJ1-2,few,TRBD1,TRBV28,TGTGCCAGCACTAGACAGGGGGCTGGCTACACCTTC,CASTRQGAGYTF